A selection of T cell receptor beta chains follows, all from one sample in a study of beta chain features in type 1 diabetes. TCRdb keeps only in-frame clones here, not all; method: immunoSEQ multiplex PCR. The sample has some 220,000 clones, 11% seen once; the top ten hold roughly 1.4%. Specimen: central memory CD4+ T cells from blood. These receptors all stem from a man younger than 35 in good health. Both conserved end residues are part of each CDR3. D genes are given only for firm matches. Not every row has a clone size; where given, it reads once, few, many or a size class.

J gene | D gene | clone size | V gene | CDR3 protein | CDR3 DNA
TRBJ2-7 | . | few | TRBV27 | CASSTLYEQYF | TGTGCCAGCAGTACCCTCTACGAGCAGTACTTC
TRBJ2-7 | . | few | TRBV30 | CAWSVTGVSYEQYF | TGTGCCTGGAGTGTAACCGGAGTATCCTACGAGCAGTACTTC
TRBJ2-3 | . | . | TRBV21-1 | CASSEKEARGRASSTDTQYF | TGTGCCAGCAGCGAAAAAGAGGCCCGCGGGAGGGCCTCTAGCACAGATACGCAGTATTTT
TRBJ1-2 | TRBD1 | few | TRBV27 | CASSDPGQVNGYTF | TGTGCCAGCAGCGATCCGGGACAGGTGAACGGCTACACCTTC
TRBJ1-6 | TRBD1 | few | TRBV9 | CASSVRDSRSVPLHF | TGTGCCAGCAGCGTTCGGGACAGCCGCTCGGTTCCCCTCCACTTT
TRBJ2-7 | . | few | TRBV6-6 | CASFGVSYEQYF | TGTGCCAGCTTCGGGGTTTCCTACGAGCAGTACTTC
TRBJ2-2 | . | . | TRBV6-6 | CASSSPRTMNTGELFF | TGTGCCAGCAGTTCGCCTCGGACTATGAACACCGGGGAGCTGTTTTTT
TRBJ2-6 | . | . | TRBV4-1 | CASSRGFSGANVLTF | TGCGCCAGCAGCCGAGGGTTCTCTGGGGCCAACGTCCTGACTTTC
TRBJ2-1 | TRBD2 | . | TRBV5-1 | CASVETTGTSGHSSYNEQFF | TGCGCCAGCGTCGAGACTACCGGGACTAGCGGGCATAGCTCCTACAATGAGCAGTTCTTC
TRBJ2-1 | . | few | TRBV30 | CAWISGLGNEQFF | TGTGCCTGGATTTCAGGATTGGGCAATGAGCAGTTCTTC
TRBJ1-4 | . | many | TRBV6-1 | CASSTGSTNEKLFF | TGTGCCAGCAGTACCGGGTCAACTAATGAAAAACTGTTTTTT
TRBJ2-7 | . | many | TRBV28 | CASSLWAGNYEQYF | TGTGCCAGCAGTTTATGGGCGGGCAACTACGAGCAGTACTTC
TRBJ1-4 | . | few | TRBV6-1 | CASRLRTVNEKLFF | TGTGCCAGCAGGCTACGGACGGTGAATGAAAAACTGTTTTTT
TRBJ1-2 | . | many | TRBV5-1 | CASSLEGRKVDTF | TGCGCCAGCAGCTTGGAGGGGCGGAAGGTCGACACCTTC
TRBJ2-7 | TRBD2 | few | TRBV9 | CASSAWTSGEQYF | TGTGCCAGCAGCGCCTGGACTAGCGGAGAGCAGTACTTC
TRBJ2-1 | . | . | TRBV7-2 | CASSKGPSPYNEQFF | TGTGCCAGCAGCAAGGGACCATCACCGTACAATGAGCAGTTCTTC
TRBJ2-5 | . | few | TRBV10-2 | CASSDFMEETQYF | TGCGCCAGCAGTGACTTCATGGAAGAGACCCAGTACTTC
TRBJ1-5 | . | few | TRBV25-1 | CASSDWGGNQPQHF | TGTGCCAGCAGTGACTGGGGGGGCAATCAGCCCCAGCATTTT
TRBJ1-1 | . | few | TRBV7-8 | CASSLSSLMNTEAFF | TGTGCCAGCAGCTTATCGAGCCTCATGAACACTGAAGCTTTCTTT
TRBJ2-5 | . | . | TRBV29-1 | CSVESQLGTQYF | TGCAGCGTTGAAAGCCAGCTAGGGACCCAGTACTTC
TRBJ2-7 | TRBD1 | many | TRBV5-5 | CASSLSPRGLNEQYF | TGTGCCAGCAGCTTGTCCCCCAGGGGGCTGAACGAGCAGTACTTC
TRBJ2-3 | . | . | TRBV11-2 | CASSLDLQLHTQYF | TGTGCCAGCAGCTTAGATCTACAACTACATACGCAGTATTTT
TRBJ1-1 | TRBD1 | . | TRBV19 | CASSIGGQGGIGAFF | TGTGCCAGTAGTATAGGGGGACAGGGCGGAATTGGAGCTTTCTTT
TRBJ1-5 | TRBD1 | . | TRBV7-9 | CASSAGTGAGSNQPQHF | TGTGCCAGCAGCGCAGGGACAGGGGCAGGTAGCAATCAGCCCCAGCATTTT
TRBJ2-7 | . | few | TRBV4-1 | CASSQEVSGNEQYF | TGCGCCAGCAGCCAAGAAGTGTCCGGGAACGAGCAGTACTTC
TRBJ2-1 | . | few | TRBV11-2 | CASSLWVDEQFF | TGTGCCAGCAGCTTATGGGTGGATGAGCAGTTCTTC
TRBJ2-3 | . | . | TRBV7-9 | CASMLRGADTQYF | TGTGCCAGCATGCTTAGGGGGGCAGATACGCAGTATTTT
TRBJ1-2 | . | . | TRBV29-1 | CSVGGPSAGYTF | TGCAGCGTCGGGGGCCCTTCCGCTGGCTACACCTTC
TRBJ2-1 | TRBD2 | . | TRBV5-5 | CASSLTGNSGSDEQFF | TGTGCCAGCAGCTTGACGGGTAATAGCGGGAGTGATGAGCAGTTCTTC
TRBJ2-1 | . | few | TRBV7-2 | CASSLQAVGYNEQFF | TGTGCCAGCAGCTTACAAGCGGTGGGGTACAATGAGCAGTTCTTC
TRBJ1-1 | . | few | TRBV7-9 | CASSLYERKAFF | TGTGCCAGCAGCTTATACGAACGGAAAGCTTTCTTT
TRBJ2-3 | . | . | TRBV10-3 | CAISELQGRQYF | TGTGCCATCAGTGAGTTGCAGGGTAGGCAGTATTTT
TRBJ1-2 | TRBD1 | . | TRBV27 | CASSLVGQGAGYGYTF | TGTGCCAGCAGTTTAGTGGGACAGGGGGCCGGCTATGGCTACACCTTC
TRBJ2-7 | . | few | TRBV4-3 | CASSQDPRPRGEQYF | TGCGCCAGCAGCCAAGATCCGAGACCCCGGGGCGAGCAGTACTTC
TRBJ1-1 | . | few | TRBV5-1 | CASSLDTFPNTEAFF | TGCGCCAGCAGCTTGGACACCTTTCCGAACACTGAAGCTTTCTTT
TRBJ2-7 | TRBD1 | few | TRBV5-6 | CASSLTWTGPSYEQYF | TGTGCCAGCAGCTTGACCTGGACAGGGCCCTCCTACGAGCAGTACTTC
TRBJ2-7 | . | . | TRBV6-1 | CASSSTGTASYEQYF | TGTGCCAGCAGTTCCACCGGGACCGCTTCCTACGAGCAGTACTTC
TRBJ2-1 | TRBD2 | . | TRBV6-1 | CASSEALGGEQFF | TGTGCCAGCAGTGAAGCGCTGGGAGGGGAGCAGTTCTTC
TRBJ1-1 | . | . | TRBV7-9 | CASSLMTEGGDTEAFF | TGTGCCAGCAGCTTAATGACCGAAGGGGGAGACACTGAAGCTTTCTTT
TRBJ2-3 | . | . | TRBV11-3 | CASSPGGDTQYF | TGTGCCAGCAGCCCCGGGGGAGATACGCAGTATTTT
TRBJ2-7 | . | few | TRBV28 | CASSSNRRSYEQYF | TGTGCCAGCAGTTCGAACCGACGGTCTTACGAGCAGTACTTC
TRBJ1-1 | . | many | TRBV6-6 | CASTANTEAFF | TGTGCCAGCACCGCGAACACTGAAGCTTTCTTT
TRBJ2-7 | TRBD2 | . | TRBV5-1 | CASTPLVSGGYEQYF | TGCGCCAGCACCCCCCTGGTCAGCGGGGGCTACGAGCAGTACTTC
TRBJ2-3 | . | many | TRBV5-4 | CASSLDTDTQYF | TGTGCCAGCAGCTTGGATACAGATACGCAGTATTTT
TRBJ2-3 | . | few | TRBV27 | CASRFGQRTDTQYF | TGTGCCAGCAGATTCGGACAGCGCACAGATACGCAGTATTTT
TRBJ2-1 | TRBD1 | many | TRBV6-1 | CASSPRTGGSNEQFF | TGTGCCAGCAGTCCCCGGACAGGGGGGTCCAATGAGCAGTTCTTC
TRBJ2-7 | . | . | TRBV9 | CASSGTPFNEQYF | TGTGCCAGCAGCGGGACCCCTTTCAACGAGCAGTACTTC
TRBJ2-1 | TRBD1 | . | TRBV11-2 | CASSLVGTGVHEQFF | TGTGCCAGCAGCTTAGTTGGGACAGGGGTACATGAGCAGTTCTTC
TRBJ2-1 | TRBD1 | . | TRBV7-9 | CASSGGTGENEQFF | TGTGCCAGCAGCGGCGGGACAGGGGAAAATGAGCAGTTCTTC
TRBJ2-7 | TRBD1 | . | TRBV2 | CASKSGTETYEQYF | TGTGCCAGCAAGAGTGGGACAGAGACCTACGAGCAGTACTTC
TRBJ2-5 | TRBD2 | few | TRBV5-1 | CASSPGGTSDQETQYF | TGCGCCAGCAGCCCTGGCGGGACTAGCGACCAAGAGACCCAGTACTTC
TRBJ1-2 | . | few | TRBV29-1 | CSVELQGGDYGYTF | TGCAGCGTTGAACTCCAGGGTGGTGACTATGGCTACACCTTC
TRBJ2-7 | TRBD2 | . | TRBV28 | CASSQTSGRPYEQYF | TGTGCCAGCAGCCAAACTAGCGGGAGACCGTACGAGCAGTACTTC